This T cell receptor (beta chain) emerged from a study of blood T cell repertoires in COVID-19. The wider study: Samples came from the United States, Italy and Spain, spanning acute and convalescent COVID-19.

This clone was counted once. Authors' data handling: Counts of nucleated cells, estimated from reference gene primer amplification, were obtained. The protocol was immunoSEQ multiplex PCR, while the TCRdb copy is restricted to in-frame clones and leaves out a portion. The D gene and trimming were derived from the DNA, and the V and J assignments and clone size from that table. Of about 350,000 clones detected, about 90% appear once; the ten largest clones hold approximately 5.3%. V was shortened by 5 bases and J by 0 bases, with 13 bases between the two germline ends. The CDR3 is 15 amino acids. Germline values: CDR1 SGHTA, CDR2 FQGTGA. Before being deemed recovered, Cohort 3 donors had two negative PCRs, clearance, or symptom resolution.

This chain joins TRBV7-3 and TRBJ1-1; D uncertain. This TCR was sampled from a woman in her 30s who had recovered from COVID-19. The material sequenced was PBMCs or T cells enriched from blood (not recorded which). The CDR3, as DNA: TGTGCCAGCAGCCCCGGGTCTCTCATGAACACTGAAGCTTTCTTT. Amino acid sequence: CASSPGSLMNTEAFF.